This is a list of T cell receptor beta chains from one sample in a study of T-cell reconstitution after alpha-beta-depleted transplantation in children. One entry per CDR3 protein results from TCRdb running MiXCR on the PCR reads. The sample has around 270,000 distinct CDR3 sequences; over 7.5% are singletons. The sequenced sample was peripheral blood, obtained 360 days after TCRalphabeta/CD19-depleted stem cell transplant. These receptors came from a female patient aged 2-10 years who had a stem cell transplant for Fanconi anemia, so the T cells may come from the graft donor. Both conserved end residues are part of each CDR3. The order of the fields is J gene, V gene, clone size, D gene, CDR3 DNA, CDR3 protein. A D gene is named only where the DNA matches it firmly. For some rows the clone size is stated as once, few or many, or as a class when expanded; others skip it.

>TRBJ2-1|TRBV20-1|many|-
TGCAGTGCTACCTCGGACACCTACAATGAGCAGTTCTTC
CSATSDTYNEQFF
>TRBJ1-5|TRBV6-2/TRBV6-3|many|-
TGTGCCAGCAGTCCGGGGGGACCGCCCCAGCATTTT
CASSPGGPPQHF
>TRBJ2-2|TRBV15|-|-
TGTGCCACCAGCATAAGCAGGGTTCCCGGGGAGCTGTTTTTT
CATSISRVPGELFF
>TRBJ2-3|TRBV7-6|many|TRBD2
TGTGCCAGCAGCTTAGCGTATGATCCGGGACTAGCCTCAGATACGCAGTATTTT
CASSLAYDPGLASDTQYF
>TRBJ2-5|TRBV24-1|many|-
TGTGCCACCAGTGATCGTGCTCAGGGTAGGGAGACCCAGTACTTC
CATSDRAQGRETQYF
>TRBJ2-2|TRBV29-1|many|TRBD1
TGCAGCGCCAAGGGGGACAGGGGAGGGGCCGGGGAGCTGTTTTTT
CSAKGDRGGAGELFF
>TRBJ2-3|TRBV5-1|-|-
TGCGCCAGCCCGGGACCACTGATGATTAAAGAGGGGGATACGCAGTATTTT
CASPGPLMIKEGDTQYF
>TRBJ2-5|TRBV28|many|-
TGTGCCAGCAGTTTATTCGGTGCCGGGATGGGGGGACAGCTTGGAGAGACCCAGTACTTC
CASSLFGAGMGGQLGETQYF
>TRBJ2-7|TRBV28|few|TRBD2
TGTGCCAGCAGTCGCCGGGGGGGAAACTACTACGAGCAGTACTTC
CASSRRGGNYYEQYF
>TRBJ2-1|TRBV4-3|many|-
TGCGCCAGCAGCCAAGATCCGTCTGGGGAGGACAATGAGCAGTTCTTC
CASSQDPSGEDNEQFF
>TRBJ1-1|TRBV19|-|TRBD1
TGTGCCAGTTCGGACAGGGAGACTGAAGCTTTCTTT
CASSDRETEAFF
>TRBJ2-1|TRBV6-4|many|-
TGTGCCAGCGCGACAGCCCCGAGCGGAGAGCAGTTCTTC
CASATAPSGEQFF
>TRBJ1-1|TRBV5-1|few|-
TGCGCCAGCAGCTTGGGGCAAGTCCAAATGAACACTGAAGCTTTCTTT
CASSLGQVQMNTEAFF
>TRBJ2-7|TRBV5-1|-|TRBD2
TGCGCCAGCAGCTTGGTCTCATCTAGCGGGGGGGCCCACGAGCAGTACTTC
CASSLVSSSGGAHEQYF
>TRBJ2-7|TRBV5-1|many|TRBD2
TGCGCCAGCAGCTGGACTAGCGGGATTCACGAGCAGTACTTC
CASSWTSGIHEQYF
>TRBJ2-5|TRBV7-9|many|TRBD1
TGTGCCAGCAGCCGAAACTGGGACAGGGGACATGGGACCCAGTACTTC
CASSRNWDRGHGTQYF
>TRBJ2-7|TRBV19|-|-
TGTGCCAGTAGTCACCGGGACTTCTACTACGAGCAGTACTTC
CASSHRDFYYEQYF
>TRBJ2-7|TRBV6-2/TRBV6-3|many|-
TGTGCCAGCAGTTACTCGAGGACTAACACCTACGAGCAGTACTTC
CASSYSRTNTYEQYF
>TRBJ1-2|TRBV7-2|few|TRBD1
TGTGCCAGTGACTTCCGGGACAGGGACTATGGCTACACCTTC
CASDFRDRDYGYTF
>TRBJ2-1|TRBV7-7|many|-
TGTGCCAGCAGCCCAAAAACCACCCCCACATACAATGAGCAGTTCTTC
CASSPKTTPTYNEQFF
>TRBJ2-2|TRBV12-3/TRBV12-4|-|-
TGTGCCAGCAGTCCCATTCTGGTGGCCGGGGAGCTGTTTTTT
CASSPILVAGELFF
>TRBJ1-6|TRBV5-6|few|-
TGTGCCAGCAGTCCGTATTTCCTCCGGGTTGATTCACCCCTCCACTTT
CASSPYFLRVDSPLHF
>TRBJ2-3|TRBV9|-|-
TGTGCCAGCAGCGAGGCCCCACGGGGCGCGGGCACAGATACGCAGTATTTT
CASSEAPRGAGTDTQYF
>TRBJ2-1|TRBV3-1|-|-
TGTGCCAGCAGCCAGCAGCTCCGGGGCTTGAATGAGCAGTTCTTC
CASSQQLRGLNEQFF
>TRBJ2-1|TRBV20-1|-|TRBD2
TGCAGTGCTGGGACTAGCGGGGGCGACAATGAGCAGTTCTTC
CSAGTSGGDNEQFF
>TRBJ2-1|TRBV12-3/TRBV12-4|many|TRBD2
TGTGCCAGCAGTTTGGCGGGGGATTACAATGAGCAGTTCTTC
CASSLAGDYNEQFF
>TRBJ2-1|TRBV18|many|-
TGTGCCAGCTCACTTCGACAGGAGTACAATGAGCAGTTCTTC
CASSLRQEYNEQFF
>TRBJ1-2|TRBV12-3/TRBV12-4|once|TRBD1
TGTACCTTCAGTTTAGGATCCGGACAGGGCGCAGCTAACTATGGCTACACCTTC
CTFSLGSGQGAANYGYTF
>TRBJ1-5|TRBV5-6|-|-
TGTGCCAGCAGTTTACGGAGGCATAATCAGCCCCAGCATTTT
CASSLRRHNQPQHF
>TRBJ2-7|TRBV18|-|-
TGTGCCAGCTCACCGCAGAGGGGCTCCTACGAGCAGTACTTC
CASSPQRGSYEQYF
>TRBJ2-7|TRBV12-3/TRBV12-4|many|-
TGTGCCAGCAGCCCGTGGGGCTACGAGCAGTACTTC
CASSPWGYEQYF
>TRBJ2-3|TRBV9|many|-
TGTGCCAGCAGCACAGGAGGGGAGAGCACAGATACGCAGTATTTT
CASSTGGESTDTQYF
>TRBJ1-1|TRBV20-1|few|-
TGCAGTGCTGGTGGACAGTTCGGCACTGAAGCTTTCTTT
CSAGGQFGTEAFF
>TRBJ2-3|TRBV15|many|-
TGTGCCACCACAGACGTAGTTTTTGGGGTCATTCGCACAGATACGCAGTATTTT
CATTDVVFGVIRTDTQYF
>TRBJ2-7|TRBV2|few|TRBD1
TGTGCCAGCAGCCAACGCCTCCGGGACAGGGGGGGCGAGCAGTACTTC
CASSQRLRDRGGEQYF